These 8 T cell receptor beta chains came from one sample sequenced in a study of blood T cell repertoires in COVID-19. The data were produced by immunoSEQ multiplex PCR, yet TCRdb's version contains in-frame clones alone and is incomplete. This table has 150,000 to 200,000 clones, roughly 84% appearing once. Sequences were obtained from PBMCs or T cells enriched from blood (not recorded which). The receptors shown here come from a woman aged 60-75 years who had recovered from COVID-19.

The V gene is TRBV30, the J gene TRBJ1-6; D may be TRBD1 (5 bases). Trimming removed 3 bases from V and 8 bases from J, with 11 bases in between. The germline gives CDR1 GTSNPN, CDR2 SVGIG (reference sequence). This CDR3 has 13 amino acids. The CDR3 sequence: CAWRTVRDSPLHF. The DNA for the CDR3 is TGTGCCTGGAGGACAGTGAGAGATTCACCCCTCCACTTT.

This sequence joins TRBV10-3 and TRBJ1-1, with D maybe TRBD1 (6 bases). Trimming removed 10 bases from V and 5 bases from J, with 11 bases in between. Germline values: CDR1 ENHRY, CDR2 SYGVKD. The CDR3 is 11 residues long. The CDR3 DNA is TGTGCCACCCAAACAGGGACTGAAGCTTTCTTT. It specifies CATQTGTEAFF.

This CDR3 is CASQMEAGDIQYF. The CDR3 DNA is TGTGCCAGCCAGATGGAGGCCGGTGACATTCAGTACTTC. The chain is built from TRBV6-1 and TRBJ2-4; D may be TRBD2 (5 bases). Germline lookup yields CDR1 MNHNS and CDR2 SASEGT. V lost 8 bases, J lost 8 bases, and 16 bases lay in between. The CDR3 covers 13 residues.

The chain employs TRBV20-1 and TRBJ2-5; TRBD2 is a possible D gene (5 bases). The germline gives CDR1 DFQATT, CDR2 SNEGSKA (reference sequence). Trimming stripped 3 bases from V and 5 bases from J, with 13 bases between. This CDR3 has 13 amino acids. The CDR3 protein is CSASSASLETQYF. CDR3 nucleotide sequence: TGCAGTGCTAGTTCGGCTAGCTTGGAGACCCAGTACTTC.

This clone showed up just a few times. The V and J genes are TRBV5-4 and TRBJ2-7; a weak D match, TRBD2 (6 bases). Looked up from germline, CDR1 is SGHNT and CDR2 is YYREEE (reference sequence). V was shortened by 5 bases and J by 7 bases, with 10 bases between the two germline ends. CDR3 length equals 11 residues. The CDR3 sequence: CASRDGREQYF. The CDR3 region has the DNA TGTGCCAGCAGGGACGGGAGAGAGCAGTACTTC. The whole variable domain, remainder taken from reference TRBV5-4 and TRBJ2-7, is ETGVTQSPTHLIKTRGQQVTLRCSSQSGHNTVSWYQQALGQGPQFIFQYYREEENGRGNFPPRFSGLQFPNYSSELNVNALELDDSALYLCASRDGREQYFGPGTRLTVT.

The chain carries TRBV10-2 and TRBJ1-5; D is undetermined. CDR1 is WSHSY, CDR2 SAAADI, per germline. Trimming removed 9 bases at V and 0 bases at J, with 9 bases between. CDR3 size: 13 residues. The CDR3 nucleotides are TGCGCCAGTGGTCAGAATAGCAATCAGCCCCAGCATTTT. Translating gives CASGQNSNQPQHF.

V usage is TRBV21-1 and J usage is TRBJ1-1; the table's D call TRBD1 went unverified against the DNA. TRBV21-1 is noted as a pseudogene. The CDR3 has 18 amino acids. The CDR3 nucleotides read TGTGCCAGCAGCAAAGGGTCGGGGACAGCATTTATGAACACTGAAGCTTTCTTT. It specifies CASSKGSGTAFMNTEAFF.

This clone appeared once. J is TRBJ2-5 and V is TRBV5-1; the match to TRBD2 covers 11 bases. J gave up 0 bases and V 6 bases, and 4 bases lay outside the gene matches. Germline lookup yields CDR1 SGHRS and CDR2 YFSETQ. The CDR3 spans 15 residues. The CDR3 DNA reads as TGCGCCAGCACCAGACTAGCGGGAAACCAAGAGACCCAGTACTTC. This sequence encodes CASTRLAGNQETQYF.